This T cell receptor (beta chain) was documented in a study of T cell repertoires in cytomegalovirus infection. Study overall: Researchers turned to recently identified HLA-C-restricted CMV epitopes as well as well-studied HLA-B-restricted ones. Public TCR beta signatures marked donors with CMV infection and the matching HLA.

Study observations and caveats: The study identified carriers of CMV plus the relevant HLA from cumulative public TCR beta family frequency.

This clonotype was observed many times. The antigen is undetermined. The junction had 4 bases not matched to a gene; V was cut back by 5 bases and J by 7 bases. Germline lookup yields CDR1 SGHNT and CDR2 YENEEA. The CDR3 length is 13 residues. TCRdb ran MiXCR on the reads and lists one entry per CDR3 protein. The sample records around 900,000 distinct CDR3 sequences, roughly 31% being singletons. The sequence came from a human donor in good health (CMV status not recorded). Some clones in this sample may be carry-over from other donors' samples. V usage is TRBV11-3 and J usage is TRBJ2-1, with 8 bases matching TRBD2. This sample comprised cultured CD8+ T cells from PBMCs, obtained from culture after CMV antigen stimulation. The CDR3 here is CASSPGGENEQFF. The CDR3 nucleotides read TGTGCCAGCAGCCCGGGGGGGGAAAATGAGCAGTTCTTC.